This T cell receptor (beta chain) was found in a study of beta chain features in type 1 diabetes. Study at large: Regarding age, gender and cell yields, patients proved similar to healthy donors. General observations from the study: Naive, central memory and Treg TCRB repertoires seemed to resemble each other more closely in patients than they did in healthy donors. There was a moderate but significant shortening of TCRB CDR3s in all four CD4+ subsets of Type 1 diabetes patients.

The investigators reverse transcribed all of the isolated RNA, so they sequenced expressed TCRB transcripts. Sequenced by immunoSEQ multiplex PCR; TCRdb stores in-frame clones only, minus some. The data show around 160,000 clones, 8% to 9.5% seen once. In its sample, this clone was seen a few times. The antigen remains undetermined. Sorting that relied on CD45RO/CCR7/CD25/CD127/CD95/CD27 yielded CD4+ naive, central memory, regulatory and stem cell-like memory cells. CDR1 is SGHTA, CDR2 FQGNSA, per germline. This CDR3 contains 12 residues. Trimming removed 5 bases at V and 6 bases at J, with 8 bases between.

The sequenced sample consisted of central memory CD4+ T cells from blood. The chain combines TRBV7-2 with TRBJ2-1, with no clear D. The sequence came from a woman between 18 and 29 years old with type 1 diabetes. CDR3 bases: TGTGCCAGCAGCCCACTACGCAATGAGCAGTTCTTC. It specifies CASSPLRNEQFF.